The present entry profiles one T cell receptor (beta chain) with its context. The antigen remains unidentified. Germline CDR1 and CDR2: SGHTA and FQGNSA. The length of the CDR3 is 15 residues. Trimming stripped 3 bases from V and 7 bases from J, with 18 bases between. Repertoires were generated with immunoSEQ multiplex PCR, while TCRdb's copy carries only in-frame clones and drops some. This table holds about 380,000 clones, 95% to 97% found once. This sample is drawn from a study of shared clonotypes between healthy human individuals. Points from the study as a whole: It was anticipated that sequencing depth would influence how many clonotypes donors shared.

Adult Caucasians living in Nashville, Tennessee made up all of the donors. The clonotype originates from a man aged 30 to 39 in good health. The rearrangement links TRBV7-2 to TRBJ2-5; tentatively, D is TRBD1 or TRBD2 (5 bases each). Sequences were obtained from memory CD8+ T cells sorted from blood. Documented subset: CD45RO+ cells pooled with CCR7-negative TemRA cells. CDR3 region: CASSLGLASQGTQYF. CDR3 coding DNA: TGTGCCAGCAGCTTGGGCCTAGCCTCCCAGGGGACCCAGTACTTC.